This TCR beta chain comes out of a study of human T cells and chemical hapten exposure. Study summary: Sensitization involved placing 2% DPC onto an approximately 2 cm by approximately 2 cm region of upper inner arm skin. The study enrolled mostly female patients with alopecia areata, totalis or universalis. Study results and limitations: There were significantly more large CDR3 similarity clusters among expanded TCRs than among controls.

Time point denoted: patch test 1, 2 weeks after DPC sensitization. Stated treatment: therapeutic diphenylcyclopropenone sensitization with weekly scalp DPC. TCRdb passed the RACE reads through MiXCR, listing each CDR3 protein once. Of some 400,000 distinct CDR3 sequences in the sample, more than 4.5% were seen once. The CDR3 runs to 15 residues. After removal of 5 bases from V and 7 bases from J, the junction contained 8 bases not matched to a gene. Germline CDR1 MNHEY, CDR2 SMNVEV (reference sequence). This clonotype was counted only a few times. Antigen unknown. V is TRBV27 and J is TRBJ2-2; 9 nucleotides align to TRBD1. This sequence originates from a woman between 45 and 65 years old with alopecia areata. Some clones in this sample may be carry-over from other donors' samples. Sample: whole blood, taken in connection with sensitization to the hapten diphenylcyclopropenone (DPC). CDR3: CASSPRDRVIGELFF. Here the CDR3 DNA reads TGTGCCAGCAGTCCCAGGGACAGGGTGATCGGGGAGCTGTTTTTT.